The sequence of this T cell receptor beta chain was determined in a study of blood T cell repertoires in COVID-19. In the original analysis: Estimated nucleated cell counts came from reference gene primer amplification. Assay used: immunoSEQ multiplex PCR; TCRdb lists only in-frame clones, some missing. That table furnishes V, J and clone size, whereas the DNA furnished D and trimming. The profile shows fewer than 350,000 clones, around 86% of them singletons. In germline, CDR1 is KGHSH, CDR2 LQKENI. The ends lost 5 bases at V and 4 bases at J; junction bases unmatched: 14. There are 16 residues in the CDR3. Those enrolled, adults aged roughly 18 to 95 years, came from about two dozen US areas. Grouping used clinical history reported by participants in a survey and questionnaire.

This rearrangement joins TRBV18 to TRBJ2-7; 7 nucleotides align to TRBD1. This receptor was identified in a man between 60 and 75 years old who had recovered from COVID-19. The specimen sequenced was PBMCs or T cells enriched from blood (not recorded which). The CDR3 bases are TGTGCCAGCTCAAAACCCCCCGGGACAGACGAATACGAGCAGTACTTC. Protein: CASSKPPGTDEYEQYF.